The rows below give T cell receptor beta chains drawn from one sample of a study of T cells in Graves' hyperthyroidism and ophthalmopathy. MiXCR, applied by TCRdb to the multiplex PCR reads, yields one record per CDR3 protein. The sample has around 560,000 distinct CDR3 sequences, roughly 17% seen once. Material: blood. Source of these receptors: a woman aged 18-29 years with Graves' hyperthyroidism. CDR3s include the opening cysteine and the closing phenylalanine or tryptophan. A D gene is named only where the DNA matches it firmly. Only part of the rows carry a size: once, few, many, or a class if the clone is expanded.

d_call	j_call	v_call	clone_size	cdr3_aa	cdr3_nt
-	TRBJ2-3	TRBV11-3	many	CASSLSNWGVTETDTQYF	TGTGCCAGCAGCTTATCCAACTGGGGGGTCACGGAGACAGATACGCAGTATTTT
-	TRBJ1-6	TRBV15	-	CATSREPRGAGNSPLHF	TGTGCCACCAGCAGGGAACCTCGGGGGGCTGGGAATTCACCCCTCCACTTT
-	TRBJ2-3	TRBV6-6	many	CASSYTGDYTDTQYF	TGTGCCAGCAGTTACACAGGGGACTACACAGATACGCAGTATTTT
-	TRBJ1-6	TRBV19	-	CASSRTKSYNSPLHF	TGTGCCAGTAGCCGGACCAAGAGTTATAATTCACCCCTCCACTTT
-	TRBJ1-1	TRBV6-1	many	CASSGVGAVGTEAFF	TGTGCCAGCAGTGGGGTAGGGGCAGTTGGCACTGAAGCTTTCTTT
TRBD2	TRBJ2-1	TRBV28	many	CASSLLKGLAGVGNEQFF	TGTGCCAGCAGTTTATTGAAGGGACTAGCGGGAGTTGGCAATGAGCAGTTCTTC
-	TRBJ1-2	TRBV5-5	few	CASSLGGQPSAYGYTF	TGTGCCAGCAGCTTGGGCGGACAGCCGTCCGCATATGGCTACACCTTC
-	TRBJ1-2	TRBV7-9	few	CASSPLGTDYGYTF	TGTGCCAGCAGCCCCCTCGGGACGGACTATGGCTACACCTTC
TRBD1	TRBJ2-2	TRBV2	-	CASSERTGNTGELF	TGTGCCAGCAGTGAACGGACAGGGAACACCGGGGAGCTGTTT
-	TRBJ2-4	TRBV12-3/TRBV12-4	-	CASSLKAAKNIQYF	TGTGCCAGCAGCCTTAAAGCGGCCAAAAACATTCAGTACTTC
TRBD2	TRBJ2-1	TRBV29-1	-	CSYTGGGASHNEQFF	TGCAGCTACACCGGGGGGGGAGCGTCCCACAATGAGCAGTTCTTC
-	TRBJ1-5	TRBV27	few	CASSSIMTGPQHF	TGTGCCAGCAGTTCAATAATGACAGGGCCCCAGCATTTT
TRBD1	TRBJ2-7	TRBV20-1	many	CSVPGAPGTGAKTYEQYF	TGCAGTGTTCCCGGAGCCCCCGGGACAGGGGCGAAAACCTACGAGCAGTACTTC
-	TRBJ1-1	TRBV20-1	many	CSARDLTGGNTEAFF	TGCAGTGCTAGAGATCTGACAGGAGGGAACACTGAAGCTTTCTTT
TRBD1	TRBJ2-2	TRBV5-4	few	CASSLVTGANTGELFF	TGTGCCAGCAGCCTGGTCACAGGGGCTAACACCGGGGAGCTGTTTTTT
TRBD1	TRBJ2-5	TRBV20-1	-	CSARGDRGQETQYF	TGCAGTGCTAGAGGCGACAGGGGCCAAGAGACCCAGTACTTC
-	TRBJ2-7	TRBV6-2/TRBV6-3	-	CASRSPGVEQYF	TGTGCCAGCAGGTCCCCTGGGGTGGAGCAGTACTTC
-	TRBJ1-5	TRBV12-3/TRBV12-4	many	CASSLVVGPSDQPQHF	TGTGCCAGCAGTTTAGTTGTAGGGCCGAGCGACCAGCCCCAGCATTTT
TRBD2	TRBJ2-3	TRBV6-1	many	CASRTSGANPTDTQYF	TGTGCCAGCAGAACTAGCGGAGCCAATCCCACAGATACGCAGTATTTT
-	TRBJ1-2	TRBV7-8	many	CASSATLKQANYGYTF	TGTGCCAGCAGCGCCACTCTGAAGCAAGCTAACTATGGCTACACCTTC
-	TRBJ1-2	TRBV6-1	-	CASSTAPNYGYTF	TGTGCCAGCAGTACGGCGCCGAACTATGGCTACACCTTC
TRBD2	TRBJ2-5	TRBV11-3	many	CASSSGGDETQYF	TGTGCCAGCAGCTCGGGAGGGGATGAGACCCAGTACTTC
TRBD2	TRBJ2-1	TRBV20-1	many	CSAQGWGEGQSYNEQFF	TGCAGTGCCCAGGGTTGGGGGGAGGGCCAATCTTACAATGAGCAGTTCTTC
-	TRBJ1-5	TRBV20-1	-	CSARTLGENSNQPQHF	TGCAGTGCTAGAACCCTTGGAGAGAATAGCAATCAGCCCCAGCATTTT
-	TRBJ1-5	TRBV5-6	-	CASSVGNQPQHF	TGTGCCAGCAGCGTGGGCAATCAGCCCCAGCATTTT
TRBD1	TRBJ1-2	TRBV12-3/TRBV12-4	-	CASSPFGTGNYGYTF	TGTGCCAGCAGTCCATTTGGGACAGGGAACTATGGCTACACCTTC